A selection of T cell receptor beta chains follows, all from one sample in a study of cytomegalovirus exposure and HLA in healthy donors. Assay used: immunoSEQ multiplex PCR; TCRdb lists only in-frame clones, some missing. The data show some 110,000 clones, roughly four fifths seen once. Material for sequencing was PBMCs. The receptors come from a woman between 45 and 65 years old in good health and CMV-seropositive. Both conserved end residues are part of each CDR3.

CDR3 protein: CASKRGTQSAFF
V gene: TRBV2
J gene: TRBJ1-1

CDR3 protein: CASSFEGGGDEQYF
V gene: TRBV5-6
J gene: TRBJ2-7

CDR3 protein: CASSFRKTNSPLHF
V gene: TRBV7-2
J gene: TRBJ1-6

CDR3 protein: CASSSGLAGGGSTDTQYF
V gene: TRBV5-1
J gene: TRBJ2-3

CDR3 protein: CASSPGLLRGGNTIYF
V gene: TRBV7-2
J gene: TRBJ1-3

CDR3 protein: CASSAGGGAGYEQYF
V gene: TRBV9
J gene: TRBJ2-7

CDR3 protein: CASSQGLAGSQYF
V gene: TRBV6-1
J gene: TRBJ2-3

CDR3 protein: CAWSPFSQGAGNTIYF
V gene: TRBV30
J gene: TRBJ1-3

CDR3 protein: CASSLGQEETQYF
V gene: TRBV7-2
J gene: TRBJ2-5

CDR3 protein: CSARDSYEQYF
V gene: TRBV20-1
J gene: TRBJ2-7

CDR3 protein: CASSLLTVRNSMSQHF
V gene: TRBV28
J gene: TRBJ1-5

CDR3 protein: CASSLRQGVGGTEAFF
V gene: TRBV7-9
J gene: TRBJ1-1

CDR3 protein: CASSHQNLAGFQETQYF
V gene: TRBV4-1
J gene: TRBJ2-5

CDR3 protein: CAWSDRGFNTEAFF
V gene: TRBV30
J gene: TRBJ1-1

CDR3 protein: CASSWTGDTEAFF
V gene: TRBV7-9
J gene: TRBJ1-1

CDR3 protein: CASSFIGAPGYGYTF
V gene: TRBV7-9
J gene: TRBJ1-2

CDR3 protein: CASTLLGAVNNSPLHF
V gene: TRBV2
J gene: TRBJ1-6

CDR3 protein: CASQDGRTSGGQETQYF
V gene: TRBV10-3
J gene: TRBJ2-5